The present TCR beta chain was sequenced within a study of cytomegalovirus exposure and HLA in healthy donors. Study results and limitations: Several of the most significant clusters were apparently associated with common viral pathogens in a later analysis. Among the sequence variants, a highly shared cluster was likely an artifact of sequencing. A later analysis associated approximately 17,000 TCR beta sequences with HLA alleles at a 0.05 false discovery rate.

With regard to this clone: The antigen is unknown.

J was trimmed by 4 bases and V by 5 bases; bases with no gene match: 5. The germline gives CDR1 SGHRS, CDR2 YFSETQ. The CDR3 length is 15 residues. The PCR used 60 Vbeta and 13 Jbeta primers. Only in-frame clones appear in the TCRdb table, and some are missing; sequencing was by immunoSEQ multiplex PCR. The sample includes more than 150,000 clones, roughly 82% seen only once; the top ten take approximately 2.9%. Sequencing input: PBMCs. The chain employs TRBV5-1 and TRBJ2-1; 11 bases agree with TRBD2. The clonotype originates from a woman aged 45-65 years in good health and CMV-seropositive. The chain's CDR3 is CASRVGTSGYNEQFF. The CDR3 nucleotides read TGCGCCAGCAGAGTTGGGACTAGCGGATACAATGAGCAGTTCTTC.